This section outlines one TCR beta chain sequence together with its context. As yet, its antigen is unknown. Alongside a J-beta primer mix, a sample-barcoded 5' primer served in a second PCR lasting about 6 to 12 cycles. Every molecule of cDNA carried a tag from a template-switch adaptor with 12 random nucleotides. Each sample yielded at least 2.5 million CDR3-containing paired-end reads. MiXCR was run by TCRdb on the 5' RACE reads, yielding one entry per CDR3 protein. The repertoire holds about 2 million distinct CDR3 sequences, about 50% seen once, with roughly 2.1% in the top ten. This specimen comes from a study of blood T cells in healthy people across ages. Across the whole study: Template switching retrieved approximately one barcoded beta molecule for each two T cells.

General study results and limits: Among T cells, TCR beta diversity per million cells dropped roughly linearly as age rose.

There are 16 residues in the CDR3. The ends were cut back, 3 bases at V and 1 base at J, with 15 bases in the middle. The sequenced sample consisted of blood. The TCR originated in a woman between 35 and 50 years old in good health. This chain uses TRBV12-3 or TRBV12-4 with TRBJ1-1; possibly TRBD1 for D (6 bases). CDR3 sequence (DNA): TGTGCCAGCAGTTTTCGGGGGACACGAACGAACACTGAAGCTTTCTTT. Translating gives CASSFRGTRTNTEAFF.